This T cell receptor (beta chain) was obtained from a study of regulatory T cells in long-lasting Graves disease. Across the study: Less than 3 months of antithyroid drugs had been taken by newly diagnosed Graves' patients.

This clonotype was picked up many times. The antigen is unknown. Time point reported: newly diagnosed GD, antithyroid drugs for less than 3 months. With RNA extracted from PBMCs as input, the TCR library was made. Through Arm-PCR of CDR3 regions and iRepertoire HTBI primers, TCR beta libraries were built. TCRdb re-analysed the multiplex PCR reads in MiXCR, keeping a single row per CDR3 protein. Of 250,000 to 400,000 distinct CDR3 sequences detected, 18% appear once; the ten largest clones hold around 37%. Study conclusions and caveats: With persistent disease, TRBV28, TRBJ1-2 and TRBJ2-5 were the favored segments.

The CDR3 has 12 residues. V lost 4 bases to trimming and J lost 7 bases, with 8 bases between them. Germline-derived CDR1 and CDR2 are MNHNS and SASEGT. This chain uses TRBV6-1 with TRBJ1-5, with D uncertain. The sequenced sample was peripheral blood mononuclear cells (PBMCs), obtained at new diagnosis, from a patient treated with antithyroid drugs. This sequence originates from a female donor with Graves disease. DNA of the CDR3: TGTGCCAGCAGTGGCCGCGTCCAGCCCCAGCATTTT. The encoded protein is CASSGRVQPQHF.